This T cell receptor beta chain was identified during a study of beta chain features in type 1 diabetes (dated by TCRdb to the late 2010s). Looking at the study overall: Mean age, gender distribution, total cell number and subset yield did not differ between patients and healthy donors. A total of about 110 million sorted cells were examined across all samples, and the number of cells per subset was strongly correlated with RNA yield. The study compared TCRB repertoires of sorted circulating CD4+ T cell subsets between recently diagnosed type 1 diabetes patients and matched healthy donors. Regulatory and stem cell-like memory subsets were isolated from only 8 patients and about eight healthy donors, whereas naive and central memory subsets came from all 30 or so donors. On the study overall, not on this receptor specifically: Because cDNA was sequenced instead of genomic DNA, highly expressing activated cells could be over-represented, though the groups showed no difference in activation or CD3 levels. PCR might favor shorter templates, but patient and control samples were amplified and corrected together, so any skew would affect both groups equally. Naive, central memory and regulatory TCRB repertoires appeared to be more alike among patients than among healthy donors. A moderate but significant shortening of TCRB CDR3 length was observed in type 1 diabetes patients in all four CD4+ subsets. Because the HLA sub-analyses included only small numbers of individuals, any influence of HLA type on TCRB rearrangement was left unresolved. Patients with type 1 diabetes made fewer insertions and deleted more nucleotides at VDJ recombination sites, implying thymic rearrangement abnormalities.

All of the isolated RNA was reverse transcribed with the High Capacity cDNA Reverse Transcription Kit, so expressed TCRB transcripts were sequenced. Naive, central memory and regulatory T cell samples underwent deep immunoSEQ sequencing, averaging about 3.57 million total reads per sample. Sorted cells were lysed in RLT buffer and RNA was extracted with DNase-treated RNeasy Micro or Mini kits, depending on cell number. Each cell subset was processed on its own to prevent cross-contamination, while patient and healthy donor samples were processed together. The immunoSEQ multiplex PCR was used to amplify TCRB sequences from cDNA, yielding 87-bp fragments that span the CDR3 region. The amplicons were sequenced using the Illumina HiSeq platform. As for how the authors treated the data: PCR bias was computationally corrected using synthetic template baselines, reads within Hamming distance 2 were collapsed, and singletons that could not be merged were discarded. Reads were aligned against IMGT so that V, D and J genes, CDR3 length and insertions or deletions at six rearrangement sites could be assigned. Within each subset, clonotype counts were normalized to the number of sorted cells before true diversity and Gini coefficients were calculated with the tcR R package. The overlap coefficient, calculated on TCRB nucleotide sequences, was used to quantify repertoire sharing. Out-of-frame TCRB sequences from naive cells were analyzed to stand in for the pre-selection repertoire. Here the immuneACCESS table is served through TCRdb, limited to in-frame sequences with V and J called. Missing clones are a known gap in these copies; in checked studies unresolved V genes cover under half, and the rest lacks a known reason. V and J calls and clone size follow that table, whereas D and trimming were derived from the DNA. For this sample there are 900,000 or so clones; roughly 15% appear just once. The top ten clonotypes cover around 0.02% of the sample.

Each donor gave one peripheral blood draw, roughly 0.11 L on average, collected into heparinised tubes. A BD FACSAria II and a panel including CD45RO, CCR7, CD25, CD127, CD95 and CD27 were used to sort naive, central memory, regulatory and stem cell-like memory CD4+ T cells. All sorted populations exceeded 95% purity. Right away, PBMCs were isolated by Lymphoprep density gradient centrifugation and were stained directly, with no culture step. So that batch effects would be minimized, each experiment stained and sorted samples in pairs, pairing one healthy donor with one patient. This clone has just a few counts. The antigen it recognizes is unknown. One base away there is no much larger clone; base qualities are not given. The clonotype comes from a woman between 18 and 29 years old in good health. Sequencing was performed on naive CD4+ T cells from blood. The cell subset or site label here, explained by the study, means: true naive CD4+ T cells.

The CDR3 reads CASRPIPSGSWFPTDTQYF. The sequence in DNA is TGTGCCAGCAGACCAATACCTAGCGGGAGTTGGTTCCCCACAGATACGCAGTATTTT. The chain is assembled from TRBV28 and TRBJ2-3, with 10 bases matching TRBD2. V lost 6 bases and J lost 2 bases, and the count of bases not matched to a germline gene is 17. The germline V gene yields MDHEN for CDR1 and SYDVKM for CDR2. From the cysteine through the phenylalanine, the CDR3 covers 19 amino acids. CDR3 DNA only is kept here, 57 bases in frame from base 1.